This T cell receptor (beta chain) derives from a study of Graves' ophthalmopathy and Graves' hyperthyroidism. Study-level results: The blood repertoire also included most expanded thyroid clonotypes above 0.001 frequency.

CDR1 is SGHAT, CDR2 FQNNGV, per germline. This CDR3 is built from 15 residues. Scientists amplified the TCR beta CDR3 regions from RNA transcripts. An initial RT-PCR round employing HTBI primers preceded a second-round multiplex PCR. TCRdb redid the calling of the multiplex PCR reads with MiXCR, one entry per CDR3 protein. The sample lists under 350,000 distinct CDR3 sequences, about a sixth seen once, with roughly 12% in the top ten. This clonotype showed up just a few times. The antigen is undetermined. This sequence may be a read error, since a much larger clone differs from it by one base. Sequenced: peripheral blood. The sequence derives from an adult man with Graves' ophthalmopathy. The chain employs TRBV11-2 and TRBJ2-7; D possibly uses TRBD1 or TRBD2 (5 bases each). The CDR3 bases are TGTGTCAGCAGCTTGGGGCGGGCCTCCTCCTACGAGCAGTACTTC. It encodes CVSSLGRASSYEQYF.